Detailed here is one TCR beta chain. The treatment: oral pan-JAK inhibitor, 5-10 mg twice daily. V shed 8 bases, J shed 7 bases, and the junction held 14 bases outside the gene matches. The CDR3 sequence is 14 residues long. Germline-derived CDR1 and CDR2 are MNHEY and SMNVEV (reference sequence). This specimen belongs to a study of CD8+ T cells in alopecia areata. RNA, once extracted, was reverse transcribed into cDNA for use as the sequencing template. Some clones are missing from TCRdb's copy, which holds only in-frame ones; the method was immunoSEQ multiplex PCR. Of over 70,000 clones in the sample, 60% to 70% are singletons; the top ten hold 23%.

The source of this sequence is a human donor with alopecia areata. V usage is TRBV27 and J usage is TRBJ2-7, with 7 bases aligning to TRBD1. Sample: CD8+ T cells sorted from blood, taken at week 24, from a patient treated with tofacitinib. The CDR3 bases are TGTGCCAGCGGACCGGGACAGTGGATATCGGAGCAGTACTTC. Protein: CASGPGQWISEQYF.